A single sample gave rise to the 30 T cell receptor beta chains below, sequenced in a study of T cell repertoires in cytomegalovirus infection. What these receptors recognize is not known. A single record per CDR3 protein comes from TCRdb applying MiXCR to the reads. Here the sample spans hundreds of thousands of distinct CDR3 sequences, under 35% being singletons. Specimen: cultured PBMCs, collected from culture after CMV antigen stimulation. These TCRs come from a human donor in good health (CMV status not recorded). Some clones in this sample may be carry-over from other donors' samples.

This clonotype was counted between two and nine times. The chain joins TRBV19 to TRBJ2-2, with 12 positions matching TRBD2. With V trimmed by 5 bases and J by 1 base, 2 bases remained unmatched. Germline CDR1 and CDR2: LNHDA and SQIVND (reference sequence). This CDR3 spans 16 amino acids. Written as DNA, the CDR3 is TGTGCCAGTAGTCCGACTAGCGGGAGGAACACCGGGGAGCTGTTTTTT. Its protein product is CASSPTSGRNTGELFF.

The chain has TRBV7-2 and TRBJ1-6, with TRBD1 as a possible D gene (5 bases). CDR3 length: 17 amino acids. V was clipped by 1 base and J by 6 bases, with 16 bases between them. Germline V lookup: CDR1 SGHTA, CDR2 FQGNSA. The CDR3 nucleotides are TGTGCCAGCAGCTTAGGAGGGGAGGCATTTCCTAATTCACCCCTCCACTTT. This sequence encodes CASSLGGEAFPNSPLHF.

This clonotype was seen a handful of times. This chain uses TRBV6-1 with TRBJ2-7, with TRBD2 matching 7 bases. Trimming cost V 5 bases and J 2 bases; bases outside gene matches: 6. This CDR3 has 14 amino acids. Germline CDR1 and CDR2: MNHNS and SASEGT. CDR3 nucleotides: TGTGCCAGCAGTCACCAAGCGGGACCCTACGAGCAGTACTTC. This encodes CASSHQAGPYEQYF.

This rearrangement joins TRBV7-3 to TRBJ2-3, with 7 bases fitting TRBD1. Losses at the gene ends were 5 bases for V and 5 bases for J; bases not matched to a gene: 7. The germline gives CDR1 SGHTA, CDR2 FQGTGA. The CDR3 has 14 amino acids. This CDR3 reads CASSATGVGDTQYF. CDR3 in DNA: TGTGCCAGCAGCGCAACAGGGGTTGGAGATACGCAGTATTTT.

The V call is TRBV7-6, the J call TRBJ1-3; D remains ambiguous. The CDR3 consists of 12 residues. V lost 4 bases and J 4 bases, leaving 5 bases between the germline ends. Germline V gene sequence: CDR1 SGHVS, CDR2 FNYEAQ. The CDR3: CASSSAGNTIYF. The CDR3 bases are TGTGCCAGCAGCTCCGCGGGAAACACCATATATTTT.

This clonotype was seen a few times. The genes are TRBV28 and TRBJ1-5; no clear D gene. Germline assignment: CDR1 MDHEN and CDR2 SYDVKM. Trimming cost V 0 bases and J 2 bases, with 8 bases left between them. This CDR3 contains 15 residues. The CDR3 sequence is CASSLWKVGNQPQHF. The CDR3 nucleotides read TGTGCCAGCAGTTTATGGAAGGTTGGCAATCAGCCCCAGCATTTT.

This clonotype was observed a few times. The chain links TRBV28 to TRBJ2-3; 9 bases line up with TRBD2. Germline CDR1 MDHEN, CDR2 SYDVKM. CDR3 length: 16 amino acids. Trimming cost V 6 bases and J 6 bases; bases outside gene matches: 13. The CDR3 coding sequence is TGTGCCAGCAGCCCTTTGGCTAGCGGGAAATATGATACGCAGTATTTT. This encodes CASSPLASGKYDTQYF.

The V and J genes are TRBV14 and TRBJ1-6, with D maybe TRBD1 (6 bases). CDR1 SGHDN and CDR2 FVKESK come from the germline V gene. The V and J ends lost 1 base and 7 bases respectively, with 8 bases between them. CDR3 length equals 14 residues. The CDR3 DNA sequence: TGTGCCAGCAGCCAAGGGACAGACAATTCACCCCTCCACTTT. It codes for CASSQGTDNSPLHF.

The chain recombines TRBV4-2 with TRBJ2-2; TRBD1 aligns across 9 bases. The CDR3 is 15 amino acids. The V and J ends lost 2 bases and 7 bases, in that order; junction bases with no gene match: 5. Germline loops: CDR1 LGHNA, CDR2 YNFKEQ. The CDR3 region is CASSQRDRVGGELFF. Here the CDR3 DNA reads TGTGCCAGCAGCCAAAGGGACAGGGTGGGCGGGGAGCTGTTTTTT.

This clonotype was seen ten or more times. The rearrangement uses TRBV7-2 and TRBJ2-1; 11 nucleotides align to TRBD1. Germline V lookup: CDR1 SGHTA, CDR2 FQGNSA. V trimming: 5 bases; J trimming: 8 bases; junction bases outside the gene matches: 8. The CDR3 extends over 15 amino acids. The CDR3 loop is CASSTWTGGIYEQFF. The CDR3 nucleotides are TGTGCCAGCAGCACCTGGACAGGGGGCATCTATGAGCAGTTCTTC.

V gene TRBV7-3 combines with J gene TRBJ1-2; 8 nucleotides match TRBD1. This CDR3 has 16 amino acids. Germline V gene lookup returns CDR1 SGHTA and CDR2 FQGTGA. V lost 4 bases to trimming and J lost 1 base; unmatched junction nucleotides: 8. In DNA, the CDR3 is TGTGCCAGCAGCTCTTCACAGGGGGGACTTAACTATGGCTACACCTTC. Protein product: CASSSSQGGLNYGYTF.

The V call is TRBV3-1, the J call TRBJ2-2; D possibly corresponds to TRBD2 (6 bases). The CDR3 has 14 amino acids. Per germline, CDR1 LGHDT and CDR2 YNNKEL (reference sequence). Trimming left V 9 bases short and J 0 bases short, with 11 bases between. The CDR3 is CASSPGANTGELFF. The CDR3 DNA reads as TGTGCCAGTTCACCGGGAGCGAACACCGGGGAGCTGTTTTTT.

This rearrangement joins TRBV20-1 to TRBJ1-4; D gene unclear. The CDR3 spans 16 residues. Looked up from germline, CDR1 is DFQATT and CDR2 is SNEGSKA (reference sequence). Trimming cost V 6 bases and J 1 base, with 18 bases left between them. CDR3 region: CSALEGRTGTNEKLFF. The CDR3 DNA is TGCAGTGCCCTAGAAGGAAGGACCGGAACTAATGAAAAACTGTTTTTT.

The V and J genes are TRBV10-3 and TRBJ2-2; D not certain. The CDR3 loop spans 14 amino acids. The germline gives CDR1 ENHRY, CDR2 SYGVKD. The V end lost 7 bases, the J end lost 0 bases, and 9 bases lay between the germline ends. CDR3 residues: CAITGRSNTGELFF. For the CDR3, the DNA is TGTGCCATCACCGGACGGTCGAACACCGGGGAGCTGTTTTTT.

This clonotype was found a few times. The J gene is TRBJ2-1, the V gene TRBV6-1; 12 nucleotides line up with TRBD1. The CDR3 is 18 amino acids. Per the germline V gene, CDR1 is MNHNS and CDR2 is SASEGT. Trimming took 5 bases from V and 1 from J; bases not matched to a gene: 9. CDR3 region: CASSLAGQGAISYNEQFF. CDR3 sequence (DNA): TGTGCCAGCAGTCTCGCGGGACAGGGGGCTATATCCTACAATGAGCAGTTCTTC.

This clonotype was observed a handful of times. The chain employs TRBV20-1 and TRBJ1-5; no definite D call. The CDR3 totals 13 residues. Trimming removed 4 bases at V and 2 bases at J, with 9 bases between. The germline V gene encodes CDR1 DFQATT and CDR2 SNEGSKA (reference sequence). The CDR3 DNA reads TGCAGTGCTACCACTGATGGCAATCAGCCCCAGCATTTT. Translation: CSATTDGNQPQHF.

This clonotype was seen a handful of times. DNA for the CDR3: TGTGCCAGCAGTGAAGCTGTTGGACCGAGCTATGGCTACACCTTC. Translated, it gives CASSEAVGPSYGYTF. The chain combines TRBV6-1 with TRBJ1-2; no definite D call. The CDR3 runs 15 residues. CDR1 and CDR2 (germline): MNHNS, SASEGT. Trimming pared 0 bases from V and 4 bases from J, leaving 12 bases between.

The chain joins TRBV2 to TRBJ1-1, with no clear D. The CDR3 covers 13 residues. In germline, CDR1 is SNHLY, CDR2 FYNNEI. V lost 6 bases and J 7 bases, leaving 15 bases between the germline ends. The CDR3: CASSREGRLEAFF. As DNA, the CDR3 is TGTGCCAGCAGCCGAGAAGGAAGACTTGAAGCTTTCTTT.

This clonotype was picked up a small number of times. The chain links TRBV12-3 or TRBV12-4 to TRBJ2-7, with a possible D match to TRBD2 (6 bases). V dropped 3 bases and J dropped 13 bases, with 13 bases sitting between them. The CDR3 covers 11 residues. The CDR3 is CASSLRDSSYF. The CDR3 DNA reads as TGTGCCAGCAGTTTGCGGGACTCCTCTTACTTC.

The chain links TRBV12-3 or TRBV12-4 to TRBJ2-7; unclear D gene. The CDR3 has 15 amino acids. V was shortened by 1 base and J by 2 bases, with 12 bases between the two germline ends. In DNA, the CDR3 is TGTGCCAGCAGTTTAGACGTGACGCTTACCTACGAGCAGTACTTC. It specifies CASSLDVTLTYEQYF.

This clonotype showed up many times. The chain employs TRBV7-6 and TRBJ2-1; D unresolved. Trimming removed 0 bases at V and 6 bases at J, with 6 bases between. This CDR3 comprises 13 residues. Germline CDR1 reads SGHVS; CDR2 reads FNYEAQ. The CDR3 DNA follows: TGTGCCAGCAGCTTAGCGCCTAGCAATGAGCAGTTCTTC. Protein: CASSLAPSNEQFF.

The rearrangement joins TRBV2 to TRBJ1-5; D is undetermined. The V end lost 6 bases, the J end lost 6 bases, and 12 bases lay between the germline ends. The length of the CDR3 is 13 residues. Germline V gene sequence: CDR1 SNHLY, CDR2 FYNNEI. The CDR3 sequence is CASSPEAAQPQHF. As DNA, the CDR3 is TGTGCCAGCAGCCCGGAAGCAGCTCAGCCCCAGCATTTT.

Note on this clonotype: At one end the junction does not follow the germline gene, possibly because of a read error. The rearrangement uses TRBV7-8 and TRBJ2-7; TRBD2 matches 7 bases. Germline values: CDR1 SGHVS, CDR2 FQNEAQ. The CDR3 extends over 15 amino acids. The CDR3 protein is CVSSSRDYRSYEQYF. CDR3 nucleotide sequence: TGTGTCAGCAGCTCCCGGGACTACCGATCCTACGAGCAGTACTTC.

This clonotype came up a few times. The V gene is TRBV7-8, the J gene TRBJ2-7; the D is unclear. Germline values: CDR1 SGHVS, CDR2 FQNEAQ. The CDR3 has 15 amino acids. V gave up 1 base and J gave up 0 bases, with 10 bases separating them. This chain's CDR3 is CASSLGFPRSYEQYF. CDR3 nucleotide sequence: TGTGCCAGCAGCTTAGGGTTCCCTCGCTCCTACGAGCAGTACTTC.

This clonotype came up a few times. This chain connects TRBV27 to TRBJ2-3; D is possibly TRBD2 (6 bases). V lost 3 bases to trimming and J lost 1 base, with 26 bases between them. Germline V gives CDR1 MNHEY, CDR2 SMNVEV (reference sequence). The CDR3 runs 20 residues. Here the CDR3 reads CASSFSGLGNPREGTDTQYF. CDR3 bases: TGTGCCAGCAGTTTCAGCGGGTTAGGGAACCCGAGGGAGGGCACAGATACGCAGTATTTT.

V usage is TRBV3-1 and J usage is TRBJ1-1; D call uncertain. The CDR3 is made up of 14 amino acids. The ends were cut back, 3 bases at V and 0 bases at J, with 8 bases in the middle. The germline V gene has CDR1 LGHDT and CDR2 YNNKEL (reference sequence). CDR3 in DNA: TGTGCCAGCAGCCAGGCGTCCCTGAACACTGAAGCTTTCTTT. It translates to CASSQASLNTEAFF.

This clonotype has only a few counts. The chain recombines TRBV5-5 with TRBJ1-5; no clear D gene. The CDR3 loop spans 16 amino acids. CDR1 is SGHKS and CDR2 is YYEKEE in the germline V gene (reference sequence). V lost 0 bases and J 2 bases, leaving 12 bases between the germline ends. The CDR3 DNA follows: TGTGCCAGCAGCTTGGAGATGGGGTCGCGCAATCAGCCCCAGCATTTT. It encodes CASSLEMGSRNQPQHF.

The V gene is TRBV7-2, the J gene TRBJ2-5; 9 nucleotides align to TRBD2. Trimming removed 5 bases from V and 2 bases from J; junction bases left unmatched: 9. This CDR3 spans 16 amino acids. Germline assignment: CDR1 SGHTA and CDR2 FQGNSA. CDR3 sequence: CASSRGVAGGQETQYF. The CDR3 nucleotides read TGTGCCAGCAGCCGAGGTGTTGCGGGGGGGCAAGAGACCCAGTACTTC.

This chain links TRBV7-2 with TRBJ1-2, with 7 bases identical to TRBD1. The CDR3 sequence is 14 residues long. V lost 1 base and J lost 3; bases outside the gene matches: 2. Germline loops: CDR1 SGHTA, CDR2 FQGNSA. The CDR3 nucleotides read TGTGCCAGCAGCTTAGGGGACAGATACTATGGCTACACCTTC. Translated, it gives CASSLGDRYYGYTF.

V and J are TRBV10-2 and TRBJ2-5; D is perhaps TRBD1 (6 bases). This CDR3 is built from 15 residues. Germline CDR1 and CDR2: WSHSY and SAAADI. Trimming took 7 bases from V and 1 from J, leaving 16 bases between them. The CDR3: CASKGVEVGQETQYF. The DNA for the CDR3 is TGCGCCAGCAAGGGGGTAGAGGTGGGCCAAGAGACCCAGTACTTC.